This TCR beta chain was captured by sequencing in a study of cytomegalovirus exposure and HLA in healthy donors. Points from the study as a whole: Being productive about 87% or about 30% of the time was typical of most TCR beta V segments in an earlier analysis. Some V segments (TRBV6-2 and TRBV6-3 among them) were excluded as indistinguishable. With further analysis later on, most CMV-associated TCR beta chains appeared HLA-restricted.

J lost 3 bases, V lost 6 bases, and 5 bases had no gene match. There are 15 residues in the CDR3. Germline values: CDR1 MNHEY, CDR2 SMNVEV (reference sequence). As to this clone: Its target is not known.

60 Vbeta and 13 Jbeta primers were used in PCR. Under the authors' procedure: Around 10 million shared chains were among approximately 87 million unique TCR beta chains counted in a later analysis. Measured with immunoSEQ multiplex PCR; TCRdb has only the in-frame clones, and not every one. V and J calls and clone size follow that table, whereas D and trimming were derived from the DNA. This sample has 150,000 to 200,000 clones, with roughly 79% found just once. This rearrangement joins TRBV27 to TRBJ2-7, with 13 bases that match TRBD2. The receptor was isolated from a woman aged 25-40 years in good health and CMV-seropositive. The sample comprised PBMCs. The CDR3 is CASSQLAGGIYEQYF. As DNA, the CDR3 is TGTGCCAGCAGCCAACTAGCGGGGGGGATCTACGAGCAGTACTTC.